This T cell receptor (beta chain) derives from a study of shared clonotypes between healthy human individuals. For the study at large: Each donor's CD4 naive and CD4 memory cells filled three plates apiece, CD8 naive two, and CD8 memory one.

CD45RO-negative, CCR7-selected cells formed the naive CD8 fraction, which excluded terminally differentiated effector memory CD45RA+ cells. Adults of Caucasian background living in Nashville, Tennessee made up all donors. This clone occurred once. This CDR3 contains 15 residues. The germline gives CDR1 SGHDT, CDR2 YYEEEE. V trimming: 4 bases; J trimming: 8 bases; junction bases outside the gene matches: 10. Produced via immunoSEQ multiplex PCR; TCRdb's table is partial and in-frame only. The data contain about 2.1 million clones, around 93% of them seen just once; the ten biggest clones take up more than 1.5%.

J is TRBJ1-4 and V is TRBV5-6; 8 nucleotides match TRBD1. The sequenced sample consisted of naive CD8+ T cells from PBMCs. This receptor was identified in a man aged 18 to 29 in good health. Some clones in this sample may be carry-over from other donors' samples. Here the CDR3 reads CASSLRQGRDEKLFF. CDR3 in DNA: TGTGCCAGCAGCCTCCGACAGGGGAGGGACGAAAAACTGTTTTTT.